This record covers a single T cell receptor beta chain. The sample belongs to a study of cytomegalovirus exposure and HLA in healthy donors. Study background: The approximately 120 million unique TCR beta sequences, from 150 million to 200 million T cells, were found by an earlier analysis.

Primers for the PCR totalled 60 Vbeta and 13 Jbeta. Method: immunoSEQ multiplex PCR; TCRdb's copy keeps in-frame clones and lacks some. Of approximately 210,000 clones in the sample, roughly 80% were seen once. This CDR3 is 14 amino acids long. Trimming cost V 7 bases and J 4 bases; bases outside gene matches: 7. The germline gives CDR1 MNHNS, CDR2 SASEGT. The material sequenced was PBMCs. The clonotype was recovered from a man aged 35-49 years in good health and CMV-seropositive. V is TRBV6-1 and J is TRBJ1-1, with TRBD1 matching 9 bases. The CDR3 here is CASTIQGAGTEAFF. In DNA form, the CDR3 reads TGTGCCAGCACCATACAGGGGGCGGGCACTGAAGCTTTCTTT.